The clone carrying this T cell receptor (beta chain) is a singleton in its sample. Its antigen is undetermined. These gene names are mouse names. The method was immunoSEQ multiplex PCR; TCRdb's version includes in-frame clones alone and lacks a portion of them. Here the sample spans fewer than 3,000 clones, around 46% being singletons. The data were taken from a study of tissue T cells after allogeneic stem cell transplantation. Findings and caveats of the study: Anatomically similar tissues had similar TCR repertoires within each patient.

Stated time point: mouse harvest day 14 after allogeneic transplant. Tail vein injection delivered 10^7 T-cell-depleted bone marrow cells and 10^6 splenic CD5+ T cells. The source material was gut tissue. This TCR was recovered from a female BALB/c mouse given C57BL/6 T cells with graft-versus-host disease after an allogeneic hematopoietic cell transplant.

This CDR3 reads CASSFRDRDTQYF. CDR3 DNA (partial): TGTGCCAGCAGTTTCCGGGACAGGGACACCCAGTAC. This chain connects TRBV19 to TRBJ2-5; 8 bases align to TRBD1. The read terminates 1 residue before the CDR3 end, so the remaining end is supplied by the germline J gene. Unmatched junction bases numbered 4, after V lost 4 bases and J lost 6 bases. The CDR3 loop spans 13 amino acids. Germline CDR1 and CDR2: FNHDT and SITEND (reference sequence). The whole variable domain, filled in from reference TRBV19 and TRBJ2-5, reads GGIITQTPKFLIGQEGQKLTLKCQQNFNHDTMYWYRQDSGKGLRLIYYSITENDLQKGDLSEGYDASREKKSSFSLTVTSAQKNEMAVFLCASSFRDRDTQYFGPGTRLLVL.